This T cell receptor (beta chain) was captured in a study of chemoradiotherapy in HPV16-positive cancers. Study-level background: A couple of HPV16-positive patients' cells yielded candidate HPV-specific clones and common motifs. Study results and limitations: Better recurrence-free survival went with HPV-responsive T-cell expansion in HPV16-positive patients.

A remark on this clone: Its antigen is not known.

Sequenced by immunoSEQ multiplex PCR; TCRdb stores in-frame clones only, minus some. The sample lists some 8,300 clones, around 74% seen once, with about 37% in the top ten. CDR1 and CDR2 (germline): SNHLY, FYNNEI. V gave up 2 bases and J gave up 4 bases, with 6 bases separating them. This CDR3 comprises 13 residues. The sequencing used tumor tissue, collected from a patient who underwent chemoradiotherapy. The chain has TRBV2 and TRBJ1-5, with D unclear. This clonotype originated in a human donor with HPV-associated anogenital cancer. The CDR3 spells CASSETRNQPQHF. The CDR3 nucleotides are TGTGCCAGCAGTGAAACGAGAAATCAGCCCCAGCATTTT. Variable domain in full (rest from reference TRBV2 and TRBJ1-5): EPEVTQTPSHQVTQMGQEVILRCVPISNHLYFYWYRQILGQKVEFLVSFYNNEISEKSEIFDDQFSVERPDGSNFTLKIRSTKLEDSAMYFCASSETRNQPQHFGDGTRLSIL.